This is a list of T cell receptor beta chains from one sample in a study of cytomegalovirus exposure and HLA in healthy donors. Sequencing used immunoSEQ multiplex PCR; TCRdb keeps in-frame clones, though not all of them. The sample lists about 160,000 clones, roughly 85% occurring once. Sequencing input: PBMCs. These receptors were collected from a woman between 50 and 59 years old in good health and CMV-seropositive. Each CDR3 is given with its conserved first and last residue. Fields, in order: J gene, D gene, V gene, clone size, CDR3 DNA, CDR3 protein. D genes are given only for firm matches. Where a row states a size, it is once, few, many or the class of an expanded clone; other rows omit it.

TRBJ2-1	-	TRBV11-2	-	TGTGCCAGCAGCTTTTGGGCTAGCGCATCGAGCTCCTACAATGAGCAGTTCTTC	CASSFWASASSSYNEQFF
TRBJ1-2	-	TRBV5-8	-	TGTGCCAGCAGAAAAACAGGGACCTCATATGGCTACACCTTC	CASRKTGTSYGYTF
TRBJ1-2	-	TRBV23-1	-	TGCGCCACCCGGGGTCTTGATGGCTACACCTTC	CATRGLDGYTF
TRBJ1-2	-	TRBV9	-	TGTGCCAGCAGCGCGACAGCCTATGGCTACACCTTC	CASSATAYGYTF
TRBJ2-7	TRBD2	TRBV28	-	TGTGCCAGCAGTACTAGCGGGAGAAGGACCTACGAGCAGTACTTC	CASSTSGRRTYEQYF
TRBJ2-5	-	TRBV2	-	TGTGCCAGTGCTAAGGGGGAGACCCAGTACTTC	CASAKGETQYF
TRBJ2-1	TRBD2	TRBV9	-	TGTGCCAGCAGCTTTAGCGGGAGCTCCTACAATGAGCAGTTCTTC	CASSFSGSSYNEQFF
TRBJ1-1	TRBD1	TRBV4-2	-	TGTGCCAGCAGCCAAGTCCCGGGACAGGGAGTTACTGAAGCTTTCTTT	CASSQVPGQGVTEAFF
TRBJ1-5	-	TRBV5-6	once	TGTGCCAGCAGCTCGACCGGGGGACTAGGTTATAGCAATCAGCCCCAGCATTTT	CASSSTGGLGYSNQPQHF
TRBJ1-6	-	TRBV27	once	TGTGCCAGCAGCGTACAGGGTGGGCTAAGAAATTCACCCCTCCACTTT	CASSVQGGLRNSPLHF
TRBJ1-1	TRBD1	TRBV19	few	TGTGCCAGCCGGACAGGGTCGAACACTGAAGCTTTCTTT	CASRTGSNTEAFF
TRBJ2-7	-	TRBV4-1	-	TGCGCCAGCAGCCAAGAATTCCGGTCGGGCGGGGGCCCATCCCATTTCTACGAGCAGTACTTC	CASSQEFRSGGGPSHFYEQYF
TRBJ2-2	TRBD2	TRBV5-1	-	TGCGCCAGCAGCTCCGGACTAGCGGGGGGGCCGGAGGAGCTGTTTTTT	CASSSGLAGGPEELFF
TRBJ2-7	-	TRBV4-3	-	TGCGCCAGCAGCCAAGGGGTCAGGGGCTTGGGTGTTGGCGCCTACGAGCAGTACTTC	CASSQGVRGLGVGAYEQYF
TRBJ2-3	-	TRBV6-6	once	TGTGCCAGCATGGCCGATACGCAGTATTTT	CASMADTQYF
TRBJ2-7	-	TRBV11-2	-	TGTGCCAGCAGCTTAGGGGGCGGATACGAGCAGTACTTC	CASSLGGGYEQYF
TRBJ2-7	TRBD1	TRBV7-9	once	TGTGCCAGCAGCCCAAGACAGGGGCGACCCTACGAGCAGTACTTC	CASSPRQGRPYEQYF
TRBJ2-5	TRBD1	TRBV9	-	TGTGCCAGCAGCCGGACCGGGACAGGAGGAGAGACCCAGTACTTC	CASSRTGTGGETQYF
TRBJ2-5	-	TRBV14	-	TGTGCCAGCAGCATCGGAGGTCTTCTGAGGGCGGAGACCCAGTACTTC	CASSIGGLLRAETQYF
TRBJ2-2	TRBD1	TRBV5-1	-	TGCGCCAGCAGCTACAGGGGAGAGGCCGGGGAGCTGTTTTTT	CASSYRGEAGELFF
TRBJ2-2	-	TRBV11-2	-	TGTGCCAGCAGCTTCAGGGTCCCCGGGGAGCTGTTTTTT	CASSFRVPGELFF
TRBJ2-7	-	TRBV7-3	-	TGTGCCAGCAGCTTCTATGGGACAAGCTCCTACGAGCAGTACTTC	CASSFYGTSSYEQYF
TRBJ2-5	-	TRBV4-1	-	TGCGCCAGCAGCCGAGAGGGCCGGCTGGCCCAAGAGACCCAGTACTTC	CASSREGRLAQETQYF
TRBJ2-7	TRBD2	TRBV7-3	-	TGTGCCAGCAGCTCCGGACTAGCCAGTGAGCAGTACTTC	CASSSGLASEQYF
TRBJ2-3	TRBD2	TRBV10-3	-	TGTGCCATCAGTGAGGGGTTGGCGGGAGACGGCACAGATACGCAGTATTTT	CAISEGLAGDGTDTQYF
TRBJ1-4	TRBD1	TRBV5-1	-	TGCGCCAGCAGGATCGGGACAGATAATGAAAAACTGTTTTTT	CASRIGTDNEKLFF
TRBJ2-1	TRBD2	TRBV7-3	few	TGTGCCAGCAGCCAACTAGCGGAGCAAGGGGGTGAGCAGTTCTTC	CASSQLAEQGGEQFF
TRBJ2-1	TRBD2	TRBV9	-	TGTGCCAGCAGCTTGGGACTAGCGGGAGATAATGAGCAGTTCTTC	CASSLGLAGDNEQFF
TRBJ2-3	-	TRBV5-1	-	TGCGCCAGCAGCTTGGGGACTGCCACAGATACGCAGTATTTT	CASSLGTATDTQYF
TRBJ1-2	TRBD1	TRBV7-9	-	TGTGCCACCTCGGAAGGGACAGGGGGCGCTGGCTACACCTTC	CATSEGTGGAGYTF
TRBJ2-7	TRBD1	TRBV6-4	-	TGTGCCAGCAGCGCCGGGACAGGGAGCTCCTACGAGCAGTACTTC	CASSAGTGSSYEQYF
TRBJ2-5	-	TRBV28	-	TGTGCCAGCAGTAACCGACTGATGTACCAAGAGACCCAGTACTTC	CASSNRLMYQETQYF
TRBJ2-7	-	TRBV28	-	TGTGCCAGCAGTTTACTGGCACGGGGCGAGCAGTACTTC	CASSLLARGEQYF
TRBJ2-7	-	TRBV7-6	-	TGTGCCAGCAGCTTAGGGCGGGGACTGTACGAGCAGTACTTC	CASSLGRGLYEQYF
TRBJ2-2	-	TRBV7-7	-	TGTGCTAGCAGCTTAGACCCAGCCGGGGAGCTGTTTTTT	CASSLDPAGELFF
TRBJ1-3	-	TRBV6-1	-	TGTGCCAGCAGTGCTATCAGGAACTCTGGAAACACCATATATTTT	CASSAIRNSGNTIYF
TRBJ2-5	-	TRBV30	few	TGTGCCTGGGGTAGGGGAGAGACCCAGTACTTC	CAWGRGETQYF
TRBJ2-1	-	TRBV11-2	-	TGTGCCAGCAGCTTAGACAGCAATGAGCAGTTCTTC	CASSLDSNEQFF
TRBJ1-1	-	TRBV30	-	TGTGCCTGGAGTGGACAGATGAACACTGAAGCTTTCTTT	CAWSGQMNTEAFF
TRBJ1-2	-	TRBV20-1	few	TGTAGAGTCATCTCTCTAGCCTTC	CRVISLAF
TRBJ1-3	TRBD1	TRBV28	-	TGTGCCAGCAAACTCGCAGGGGGCGAAAACACCATATATTTT	CASKLAGGENTIYF
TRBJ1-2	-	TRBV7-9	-	TGTGCCAGCTCTGCGCTTGCAGGGAACTATGGCTACACCTTC	CASSALAGNYGYTF
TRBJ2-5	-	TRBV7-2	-	TGTGCCAGCAGCTTACAGGAGACCCAGTACTTC	CASSLQETQYF
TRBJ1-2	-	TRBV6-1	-	TGTGCCAGCAGTGAGGCAGGGGATATCTATGGCTACACCTTC	CASSEAGDIYGYTF
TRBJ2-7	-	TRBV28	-	TGTGCCAGCAGGACGACAGCCACCTACGAGCAGTACTTC	CASRTTATYEQYF
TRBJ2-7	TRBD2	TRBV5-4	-	TGTGCCAGCAGCCGGACTAGCGGGAGACACGAGCAGTACTTC	CASSRTSGRHEQYF
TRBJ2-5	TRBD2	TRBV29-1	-	TGCAGCGTGACTAGCGGGGGGCTGGAGACCCAGTACTTC	CSVTSGGLETQYF
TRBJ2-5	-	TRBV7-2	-	TGTGCCAGCAGCTCTCACCGCTTGCGGGGCGGAGAGACCCAGTACTTC	CASSSHRLRGGETQYF
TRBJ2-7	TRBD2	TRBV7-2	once	TGTGCCAGCAGCCCGCAGCGGGGGGATGGCGAGCAGTACTTC	CASSPQRGDGEQYF
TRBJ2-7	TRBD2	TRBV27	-	TGTGCCAGCAGTTTATCGGCTAGCGGGAGGAGACTAGTCGGGCACTACGAGCAGTACTTC	CASSLSASGRRLVGHYEQYF
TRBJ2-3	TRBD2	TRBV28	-	TGTGCCAGCAGGAACCAGCGGGAGCCCACAGATACGCAGTATTTT	CASRNQREPTDTQYF
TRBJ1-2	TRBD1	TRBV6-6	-	TGTGCCAGCAGTTACCCGGCGGGGACAGACTATGGCTACACCTTC	CASSYPAGTDYGYTF
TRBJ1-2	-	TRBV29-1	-	TGCAGCGTTGATCTCCAGGGCGGTAGGGGCTACACCTTC	CSVDLQGGRGYTF
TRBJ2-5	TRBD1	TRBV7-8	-	TGTGCCAGCAGCCCCCAACAGACAGGGTCGGAGACCCAGTACTTC	CASSPQQTGSETQYF